This is a list of T cell receptor beta chains from one sample in a study of regulatory T cells in long-lasting Graves disease. TCRdb re-derived calls from the multiplex PCR reads in MiXCR, one entry per CDR3 protein. The sample lists approximately 440,000 distinct CDR3 sequences, around 15% occurring once. These data also formed part of another study, on T cells in Graves' hyperthyroidism and ophthalmopathy.

This specimen was peripheral blood mononuclear cells (PBMCs), taken at new diagnosis, from a patient treated with antithyroid drugs. Receptor source: a man between 40 and 49 years old with Graves disease. Each CDR3 is given with its conserved first and last residue. The D gene is left open where the match is weak. Only part of the rows carry a size: once, few, many, or a class if the clone is expanded.

J gene,V gene,CDR3 length,clone size,D gene,CDR3 protein,CDR3 DNA
TRBJ2-5,TRBV3-1,12,many,.,CASSQDWETQYF,TGTGCCAGCAGCCAAGATTGGGAGACCCAGTACTTC
TRBJ1-1,TRBV6-1,15,few,TRBD1,CASVILGQWNTEAFF,TGTGCCAGCGTTATTCTGGGACAGTGGAACACTGAAGCTTTCTTT
TRBJ2-7,TRBV7-8,15,.,.,CASSSRDSLFYEQYF,TGTGCCAGCAGCTCCAGGGATTCGCTTTTCTACGAGCAGTACTTC
TRBJ2-3,TRBV5-1,15,many,.,CASSLDGGGTDTQYF,TGCGCCAGCAGCTTGGACGGGGGTGGCACAGATACGCAGTATTTT
TRBJ2-7,TRBV6-1,13,many,TRBD1,CATMGQLGNEQYF,TGTGCCACCATGGGACAGTTGGGCAACGAGCAGTACTTC
TRBJ1-2,TRBV9,16,.,TRBD1,CASSPTPFDREIGYTF,TGTGCCAGCAGCCCCACTCCCTTCGACAGGGAGATAGGCTACACCTTC
TRBJ2-3,TRBV12-3/TRBV12-4,14,many,.,CASSFILGTDTQYF,TGTGCCAGCAGTTTTATTCTGGGGACAGATACGCAGTATTTT
TRBJ2-3,TRBV20-1,13,.,.,CSANPLVTDTQYF,TGCAGTGCTAACCCACTAGTCACAGATACGCAGTATTTT
TRBJ2-3,TRBV12-5,14,.,.,CASGLVVATDTQYF,TGTGCTAGTGGTTTGGTGGTAGCCACAGATACGCAGTATTTT
TRBJ1-4,TRBV20-1,13,few,.,CSARNRDFEKLFF,TGCAGTGCTAGAAACAGGGATTTCGAAAAACTGTTTTTT
TRBJ2-7,TRBV20-1,14,few,.,CSARDPLAAYEQYF,TGCAGTGCTAGAGATCCTCTAGCCGCCTACGAGCAGTACTTC
TRBJ1-5,TRBV28,15,few,TRBD1,CASSFVQGDGQPQHF,TGTGCCAGCAGTTTTGTACAGGGGGATGGTCAGCCCCAGCATTTT
TRBJ2-7,TRBV5-4,14,few,.,CASSPGTNTYEQYF,TGTGCCAGCAGCCCCGGGACAAATACCTACGAGCAGTACTTC
TRBJ2-1,TRBV19,13,few,TRBD1,CASLGQGANEQFF,TGTGCCAGCTTGGGACAGGGGGCAAATGAGCAGTTCTTC
TRBJ2-7,TRBV5-1,13,many,.,CASSLIRGHEQYF,TGCGCCAGCAGCTTGATTCGTGGGCACGAGCAGTACTTC
TRBJ2-3,TRBV29-1,14,.,TRBD1,CSVEGGQGTDTQYF,TGCAGCGTTGAAGGGGGACAGGGCACAGATACGCAGTATTTT
TRBJ2-7,TRBV19,19,few,TRBD2,CASSPEGLAGAYGVSEQYF,TGTGCCAGTAGTCCAGAGGGGCTAGCGGGAGCGTACGGTGTTTCCGAGCAGTACTTC
TRBJ1-5,TRBV18,18,.,TRBD1,CVSSLKTGGQGPDQPQHF,TGTGTCAGCTCTCTTAAAACCGGTGGACAGGGTCCCGATCAGCCCCAGCATTTT
TRBJ2-1,TRBV2,15,few,TRBD2,CASGGTSGIYNEQFF,TGTGCCAGCGGCGGGACTAGCGGGATATACAATGAGCAGTTCTTC
TRBJ1-1,TRBV29-1,12,many,.,CSVGTGDTEAFF,TGCAGCGTCGGGACCGGAGACACTGAAGCTTTCTTT
TRBJ1-1,TRBV3-1,13,many,.,CASSPLGGTEAFF,TGTGCCAGCAGCCCCCTCGGGGGGACTGAAGCTTTCTTT
TRBJ1-6,TRBV7-3,14,.,.,CASSVQGGGSPLHF,TGTGCCAGCAGCGTCCAGGGCGGGGGTTCACCCCTCCACTTT
TRBJ1-4,TRBV28,15,many,TRBD1,CASRGTGWANEKLFF,TGTGCCAGCAGAGGGACAGGGTGGGCTAATGAAAAACTGTTTTTT
TRBJ2-1,TRBV19,16,once,.,CASSKNGQSSYNEQFF,TGTGCCAGTAGTAAGAATGGACAGAGCTCCTACAATGAGCAGTTCTTC
TRBJ1-5,TRBV28,14,many,.,CASSLFRGGQPQHF,TGTGCCAGCAGTTTATTCAGGGGTGGGCAGCCCCAGCATTTT
TRBJ2-5,TRBV20-1,14,.,TRBD2,CSATQGTSGRFLFF,TGCAGTGCTACCCAGGGGACTAGCGGGAGATTTTTGTTCTTC
TRBJ2-1,TRBV5-5,15,.,TRBD1,CASSNPGTGGGSPFF,TGTGCCAGCAGCAACCCCGGGACAGGGGGCGGGTCCCCGTTCTTC
TRBJ1-1,TRBV5-1,13,many,TRBD1,CASMGPGQGLAFF,TGCGCCAGCATGGGACCGGGACAGGGTTTAGCTTTCTTT
TRBJ2-2,TRBV11-2,14,many,.,CASSLFQQAGELFF,TGTGCCAGCAGCTTATTCCAGCAGGCCGGGGAGCTGTTTTTT
TRBJ1-5,TRBV7-2,12,few,.,CASSLLTQPQHF,TGTGCCAGCAGCTTACTGACCCAGCCCCAGCATTTT
TRBJ2-7,TRBV2,14,many,.,CASSPGLISYEQYF,TGTGCCAGCAGCCCGGGACTGATCTCCTACGAGCAGTACTTC
TRBJ1-4,TRBV19,15,.,TRBD1,CASSIRDRASEKLFF,TGTGCCAGTAGTATACGGGACAGGGCGAGTGAAAAACTGTTTTTT
TRBJ1-4,TRBV7-2,13,few,.,CASSSTVGGKLFF,TGTGCCAGCAGCTCGACGGTGGGCGGAAAACTGTTTTTT
TRBJ1-2,TRBV29-1,14,.,.,CSVEAAGFHYGYTF,TGCAGCGTTGAGGCGGCTGGATTTCACTATGGCTACACCTTC
TRBJ1-2,TRBV20-1,13,many,.,CSARSRRAYGYTF,TGCAGTGCTAGAAGCCGCAGAGCTTATGGCTACACCTTC
TRBJ1-5,TRBV5-6,13,many,TRBD1,CASSLTGEQPQHF,TGTGCCAGCAGCTTGACAGGGGAGCAGCCCCAGCATTTT
TRBJ1-2,TRBV6-1,15,many,TRBD1,CASRVPGQGFDGYTF,TGTGCCAGCAGGGTCCCGGGACAGGGCTTCGACGGCTACACCTTC
TRBJ2-7,TRBV6-8,13,many,.,CASRPGTNYEQYF,TGTGCCAGCAGACCCGGGACCAACTACGAGCAGTACTTC
TRBJ1-5,TRBV4-1,16,.,.,CASSQDRGLGNQPQHF,TGCGCCAGCAGCCAAGATCGAGGGTTGGGCAATCAGCCCCAGCATTTT
TRBJ2-3,TRBV2,15,many,.,CASSALAASTDTQYF,TGTGCCAGCAGTGCGTTGGCGGCAAGCACAGATACGCAGTATTTT